This T cell receptor beta chain was documented in a study of blood T cell repertoires in COVID-19. Turning to the study itself: Samples of COVID-19 (acute and convalescent) were obtained from the United States, Italy and Spain.

The CDR3 sequence is 13 residues long. Germline CDR1 is MNHEY and CDR2 is SVGAGI. Trimming cost V 2 bases and J 4 bases, with 7 bases left between them. The data were produced by immunoSEQ multiplex PCR, yet TCRdb's version contains in-frame clones alone and is incomplete. This table has 200,000 to 300,000 clones, approximately 83% appearing once. Sequencing input: PBMCs or T cells enriched from blood (not recorded which). The clonotype originates from a woman in her 40s with acute COVID-19. The J gene is TRBJ2-3, the V gene TRBV6-5; no clear D. CDR3 in amino acids: CASSYSFADTQYF. In nucleotides, the CDR3 is TGTGCCAGCAGTTACAGCTTCGCAGATACGCAGTATTTT.